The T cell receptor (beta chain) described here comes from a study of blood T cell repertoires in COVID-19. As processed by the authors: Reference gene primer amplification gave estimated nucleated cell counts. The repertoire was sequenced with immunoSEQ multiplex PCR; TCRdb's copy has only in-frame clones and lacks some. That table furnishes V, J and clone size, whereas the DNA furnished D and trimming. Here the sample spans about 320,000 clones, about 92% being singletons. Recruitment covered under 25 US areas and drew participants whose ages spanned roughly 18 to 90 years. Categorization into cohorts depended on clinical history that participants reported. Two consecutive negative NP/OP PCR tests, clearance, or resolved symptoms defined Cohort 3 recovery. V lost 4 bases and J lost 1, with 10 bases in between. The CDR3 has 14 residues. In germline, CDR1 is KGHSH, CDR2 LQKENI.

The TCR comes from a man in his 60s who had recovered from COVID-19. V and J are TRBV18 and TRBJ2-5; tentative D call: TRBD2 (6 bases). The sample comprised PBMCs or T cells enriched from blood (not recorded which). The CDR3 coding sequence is TGTGCCAGCTCACTGGCTAGCGCCCAAGAGACCCAGTACTTC. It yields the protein CASSLASAQETQYF.